Sequencing of this TCR beta chain was carried out in a study of blood T cell repertoires in COVID-19. About the study: Sites across the United States, Italy and Spain contributed samples from acute and convalescent COVID-19.

Original methodology: It was from reference gene primer amplification that nucleated cell counts were estimated. Data came from immunoSEQ multiplex PCR; TCRdb stores just in-frame clones and leaves some out. D and trimming were read from the DNA, whereas the V and J calls and clone size are those reported in that table. The sample yields about 87,000 clones, around three quarters seen once. The CDR3 has 12 residues. The V gene lost 3 bases and the J gene lost 6 bases, with 8 bases spanning the gap. CDR1 and CDR2 (germline): MNHNS, SASEGT. Sequenced input: peripheral blood. This clonotype originated in a woman in her forties or fifties with acute or convalescent COVID-19. V usage is TRBV6-1 and J usage is TRBJ2-5; D is unclear. The CDR3 loop reads CASSDPKKTQYF. For the CDR3, the DNA is TGTGCCAGCAGTGACCCCAAAAAGACCCAGTACTTC.